The 3 T cell receptor beta chains below come from one sample, sequenced in a study of blood T cell repertoires in COVID-19. The table came from immunoSEQ multiplex PCR; TCRdb's copy has only in-frame clones and leaves some out. Of 150,000 to 200,000 clones in the sample, roughly 89% were seen once. Sequenced: peripheral blood. The receptors stem from a man aged 18 to 35 with active or convalescent COVID-19.

The chain has TRBV27 and TRBJ1-1; tentative D call: TRBD1 (6 bases). V lost 4 bases, J lost 5 bases, and 17 bases lay in between. In germline, CDR1 is MNHEY, CDR2 SMNVEV (reference sequence). This CDR3 has 15 amino acids. CDR3 sequence reads: CASSSEQGSGTEAFF. CDR3 sequence (DNA): TGTGCCAGCAGTTCGGAACAGGGATCAGGGACTGAAGCTTTCTTT.

The chain links TRBV27 to TRBJ1-1, with D possibly TRBD1 on 5 matching bases. Germline CDR1 is MNHEY and CDR2 is SMNVEV (reference sequence). The CDR3 loop spans 13 amino acids. Deletions cut 5 bases from V and 0 bases from J, with 7 bases between. The CDR3: CASSRRVNTEAFF. In nucleotides, the CDR3 is TGTGCCAGCAGTCGCAGGGTGAACACTGAAGCTTTCTTT.

The chain links TRBV7-9 to TRBJ1-6; D not resolved. Trimming pared 1 base from V and 7 bases from J, leaving 8 bases between. This CDR3 contains 14 residues. Germline-derived CDR1 and CDR2 are SEHNR and FQNEAQ (reference sequence). This chain's CDR3 is CASSLDSLNSPLHF. CDR3 in DNA: TGTGCCAGCAGCTTAGACAGCTTGAATTCACCCCTCCACTTT.